Each of the 24 T cell receptor beta chains below was sequenced from the same sample in a study of T-cell memory formation after mild COVID-19. TCRdb reprocessed the 5' RACE reads via MiXCR and lists one record per CDR3 protein. This table has 200,000 to 250,000 distinct CDR3 sequences, 15% appearing once. The sequencing input was PBMCs or a T cell subset sorted from them (not recorded which). The receptors stem from an adult woman who had mild COVID-19 (a few samples of this study predate the infection). Cell type and time point are not known.

This clonotype has just a few counts. This sequence joins TRBV25-1 and TRBJ2-6; TRBD1 matches 8 bases. V lost 4 bases to trimming and J lost 3 bases; unmatched junction nucleotides: 2. This CDR3 has 15 residues. CDR1 is MGHDK, CDR2 SYGVNS, per germline. DNA of the CDR3: TGTGCCAGCAGTGGACAGGGGTATGGGGCCAACGTCCTGACTTTC. This codes for CASSGQGYGANVLTF. Full variable domain (missing parts from reference TRBV25-1 and TRBJ2-6): EADIYQTPRYLVIGTGKKITLECSQTMGHDKMYWYQQDPGMELHLIHYSYGVNSTEKGDLSSESTVSRIRTEHFPLTLESARPSHTSQYLCASSGQGYGANVLTFGAGSRLTVL.

This clonotype was counted only a few times. The V gene is TRBV7-9, the J gene TRBJ2-7, with 7 positions matching TRBD1. The CDR3 loop spans 16 amino acids. The V gene's germline CDR1 is SEHNR and CDR2 FQNEAQ (reference sequence). With V trimmed by 3 bases and J by 4 bases, 12 bases remained unmatched. The chain's CDR3 is CASSFNRDRALYEQYF. CDR3 nucleotides: TGTGCCAGCAGCTTTAACCGGGACAGAGCTTTATACGAGCAGTACTTC.

This clonotype appeared a few times. The chain carries TRBV6-5 and TRBJ2-7, with TRBD1 matching 8 bases. The CDR3 length is 15 residues. J gave up 1 base and V 0 bases, and 2 bases lay outside the gene matches. The germline V gene has CDR1 MNHEY and CDR2 SVGAGI. The DNA for the CDR3 is TGTGCCAGCAGTTACTCGGACAGGGAGTCCTACGAGCAGTACTTC. The encoded protein is CASSYSDRESYEQYF.

The chain carries TRBV3-1 and TRBJ2-7, with D tentatively TRBD1 or TRBD2 (5 bases each). The CDR3 consists of 14 residues. Trimming cost V 4 bases and J 7 bases, with 17 bases left between them. CDR1 is LGHDT and CDR2 is YNNKEL in the germline V gene (reference sequence). The CDR3 sequence is CASSPQLGPGEQYF. The CDR3 nucleotides read TGTGCCAGCAGCCCCCAGCTGGGGCCGGGAGAGCAGTACTTC.

With regard to this clonotype: It is unclear where the CDR3 begins or ends on the DNA, so no DNA is shown, and the CDR3 is as TCRdb lists it. This chain connects TRBV7-5 to TRBJ2-1; the D segment call TRBD1 is taken from the table without a DNA check. TRBV7-5 is reported as a pseudogene. The CDR3 adds up to 17 amino acids, both ends counted. CDR3 region: CISVPEVPGPNYNEQFF.

This clonotype was observed many times. The rearrangement joins TRBV7-9 to TRBJ1-5; possible D gene TRBD1, 6 bases. The germline V gene encodes CDR1 SEHNR and CDR2 FQNEAQ (reference sequence). Trimming took off 7 bases at V and 5 bases at J, with 15 bases between the two ends. The CDR3 consists of 14 residues. This CDR3 reads CASTLGGADQPQHF. CDR3 DNA sequence: TGTGCCAGCACCCTAGGGGGGGCGGATCAGCCCCAGCATTTT.

The chain couples TRBV7-2 to TRBJ2-1, with D possibly TRBD1 on 8 matching bases. Trimming took off 5 bases at V and 9 bases at J, with 29 bases between the two ends. This CDR3 spans 18 amino acids. Germline CDR1 and CDR2: SGHTA and FQGNSA. The CDR3: CASSTRTGLGSGKVEQFF. The CDR3 bases are TGTGCCAGCAGCACTAGGACAGGGCTCGGGAGCGGGAAAGTTGAGCAGTTCTTC.

The sample holds a few counts of this clonotype. The chain is built from TRBV7-3 and TRBJ2-5; 7 bases align to TRBD2. The ends lost 2 bases at V and 4 bases at J; junction bases unmatched: 4. CDR1 is SGHTA, CDR2 FQGTGA, per germline. CDR3 length equals 14 residues. The DNA of the CDR3 is TGTGCCAGCAGCTTACTGGGGGAGGGAGAGACCCAGTACTTC. Translated, it gives CASSLLGEGETQYF. The complete variable domain, with remaining parts taken from reference TRBV7-3 and TRBJ2-5, reads GAGVSQTPSNKVTEKGKYVELRCDPISGHTALYWYRQSLGQGPEFLIYFQGTGAADDSGLPNDRFFAVRPEGSVSTLKIQRTERGDSAVYLCASSLLGEGETQYFGPGTRLLVL.

This clonotype has a count of ten or more. The chain joins TRBV12-3 or TRBV12-4 to TRBJ2-5, with a possible D match to TRBD2 (7 bases). Trimming left V 7 bases short and J 5 bases short, with 17 bases between. The CDR3 runs 14 residues. CDR3 sequence reads: CASTLGGGVETQYF. The CDR3, as DNA: TGTGCCAGCACGTTGGGGGGGGGCGTGGAGACCCAGTACTTC.

V gene TRBV3-1 combines with J gene TRBJ2-7; D unclear. CDR1 LGHDT and CDR2 YNNKEL come from the germline V gene (reference sequence). This CDR3 is built from 13 residues. The V end lost 5 bases, the J end lost 3 bases, and 11 bases lay between the germline ends. The CDR3 region is CASSSSVGYEQYF. For the CDR3, the DNA is TGTGCCAGCAGCTCCTCGGTGGGCTACGAGCAGTACTTC.

This chain links TRBV12-3 or TRBV12-4 with TRBJ1-3; D remains unclear. The CDR3 is 14 residues long. V lost 3 bases to trimming and J lost 4 bases, with 10 bases between them. CDR3 nucleotides: TGTGCCAGCAGTTTTTTGGGGTTGGGAAACACCATATATTTT. It specifies CASSFLGLGNTIYF.

The rearrangement joins TRBV10-3 to TRBJ1-3, with D possibly being TRBD1 (5 bases). The CDR3 contains 15 residues. V lost 2 bases to trimming and J lost 6 bases, with 14 bases between them. Germline CDR1 is ENHRY and CDR2 is SYGVKD. The CDR3 DNA reads TGTGCCATCAGTGAGAGTGGCGGACACATAAACACCATATATTTT. This encodes CAISESGGHINTIYF.

The chain combines TRBV25-1 with TRBJ2-1; 8 bases fit TRBD1. CDR1 MGHDK and CDR2 SYGVNS come from the germline V gene. CDR3 length: 15 amino acids. V lost 7 bases, J lost 3 bases, and 8 bases stayed unmatched. CDR3 sequence (DNA): TGTGCCAGCATCTTAACCAGGGGGCACTACAATGAGCAGTTCTTC. Protein sequence: CASILTRGHYNEQFF.

The rearrangement joins TRBV12-5 to TRBJ2-2; TRBD1 matches at 8 bases. In germline, CDR1 is LGHNT, CDR2 FRNRAP. The CDR3 has 16 residues. V trimming: 7 bases; J trimming: 3 bases; junction bases outside the gene matches: 10. CDR3 residues: CASALSTGDYTGELFF. CDR3 nucleotides: TGTGCTAGTGCTCTCTCGACAGGGGATTACACCGGGGAGCTGTTTTTT. The whole variable domain, remainder taken from reference TRBV12-5 and TRBJ2-2, is DARVTQTPRHKVTEMGQEVTMRCQPILGHNTVFWYRQTMMQGLELLAYFRNRAPLDDSGMPKDRFSAEMPDATLATLKIQPSEPRDSAVYFCASALSTGDYTGELFFGEGSRLTVL.

The sample holds a few counts of this clonotype. The chain employs TRBV9 and TRBJ2-5; tentatively, D is TRBD2 (6 bases). There are 16 residues in the CDR3. CDR1 is SGDLS and CDR2 is YYNGEE in the germline V gene. V was shortened by 3 bases and J by 5 bases, with 20 bases between the two germline ends. CDR3 nucleotide sequence: TGTGCCAGCAGCGAGGATACGGGAGCTCCGGAGGAGACCCAGTACTTC. Encoded protein: CASSEDTGAPEETQYF.

This clonotype has a count of ten or more. The V gene is TRBV4-1, the J gene TRBJ1-6; D unresolved. The ends were cut back, 0 bases at V and 9 bases at J, with 6 bases in the middle. This CDR3 comprises 13 residues. Per the germline V gene, CDR1 is MGHRA and CDR2 is YSYEKL. The CDR3 loop is CASSQESSSPLHF. The CDR3 nucleotides read TGCGCCAGCAGCCAAGAATCGAGTTCACCCCTCCACTTT.

J is TRBJ2-3 and V is TRBV3-1; TRBD2 might be the D (6 bases). Trimming took 1 base from V and 6 from J, leaving 14 bases between them. The V gene's germline CDR1 is LGHDT and CDR2 YNNKEL (reference sequence). The CDR3 length is 15 residues. CDR3 in amino acids: CASSQGGDIWDTQYF. CDR3 nucleotides: TGTGCCAGCAGCCAAGGGGGGGATATCTGGGATACGCAGTATTTT.

This clonotype was counted between two and nine times. V usage is TRBV6-6 and J usage is TRBJ1-3, with 7 bases that match TRBD1. The V gene end was trimmed by 2 bases and the J gene end by 0 bases; junction bases not matched to a gene: 4. This CDR3 is built from 16 residues. Germline loops: CDR1 MNHNY, CDR2 SVGAGI (reference sequence). The CDR3 DNA follows: TGTGCCAGCAGTTACCAGGGGGGGACCTCTGGAAACACCATATATTTT. Encoded protein: CASSYQGGTSGNTIYF.

The rearrangement uses TRBV4-2 and TRBJ2-4; a weak D match, TRBD2 (5 bases). The germline V and J ends were trimmed by 0 bases and 4 bases, with 7 bases remaining between them. The germline V gene encodes CDR1 LGHNA and CDR2 YNFKEQ. The CDR3 covers 14 residues. The CDR3 nucleotides read TGTGCCAGCAGCCAAGATACGGGGAAAAACATTCAGTACTTC. Amino acid sequence: CASSQDTGKNIQYF.

Points on this clonotype: Relative to the germline gene, one junction end is altered; a read error may explain this. V and J are TRBV5-4 and TRBJ2-7; D tentatively fits TRBD1 or TRBD2 (6 bases each). The CDR3 runs to 14 residues. Germline V gene data show CDR1 as SGHNT and CDR2 as YYREEE (reference sequence). The CDR3 reads CASTLEGGIDEQYF. CDR3 in DNA: TGTGCCAGCACCTTGGAGGGGGGAATTGACGAGCAGTACTTC.

This clonotype has a handful of counts. The germline gene is not matched at one end of the junction; a read error may be the cause. This chain uses TRBV5-1 with TRBJ2-7; 10 nucleotides line up with TRBD2. The CDR3 has 16 residues. CDR1 SGHRS and CDR2 YFSETQ come from the germline V gene. CDR3 sequence: CASSLAPSGGSYEQYF. The CDR3 nucleotides are TGCGCTAGCAGCTTGGCCCCTAGCGGGGGCTCCTACGAGCAGTACTTC.

This clonotype has only a few counts. The rearrangement joins TRBV7-8 to TRBJ2-7; 7 bases align to TRBD1. This CDR3 is 16 amino acids long. Germline CDR1 is SGHVS and CDR2 is FQNEAQ. The V gene end was trimmed by 6 bases and the J gene end by 6 bases; junction bases not matched to a gene: 17. The CDR3 reads CASRPGQPLKIGEQYF. The CDR3 nucleotides are TGTGCCAGCAGACCGGGACAGCCCCTGAAAATTGGCGAGCAGTACTTC.

This clonotype was picked up a small number of times. This chain joins TRBV7-9 and TRBJ2-3; D is ambiguous. Trimming took 5 bases from V and 2 from J, leaving 11 bases between them. CDR1 SEHNR and CDR2 FQNEAQ come from the germline V gene (reference sequence). CDR3 length equals 14 residues. The CDR3 DNA reads as TGTGCCAGCAGCCGACAAGGAAACACAGATACGCAGTATTTT. Translation: CASSRQGNTDTQYF.

V usage is TRBV6-5 and J usage is TRBJ2-1; TRBD2 agrees at 12 bases. With V trimmed by 2 bases and J by 7 bases, 3 bases remained unmatched. The CDR3 runs to 15 residues. CDR1 is MNHEY and CDR2 is SVGAGI in the germline V gene. CDR3: CASSYRLAGGNEQFF. CDR3 coding DNA: TGTGCCAGCAGTTACCGGCTAGCGGGAGGGAATGAGCAGTTCTTC.